This TCR beta chain originates from a study of blood T cell repertoires in COVID-19. The overall study: The study drew acute and convalescent COVID-19 samples from the United States, Italy and Spain. PBMCs, B-cell-depleted T cells, or T cells were the source of the cDNA or gDNA that made up the material.

V dropped 4 bases and J dropped 6; count of bases not matched to a gene: 11. This CDR3 has 16 residues. Germline-derived CDR1 and CDR2 are MNHEY and SMNVEV (reference sequence). In the source study's methods: Quantification of nucleated cells was approximated via reference gene primer amplification. Assay: immunoSEQ multiplex PCR; the TCRdb copy retains only in-frame clones and omits some. V and J calls and clone size follow that table, whereas D and trimming were derived from the DNA. Of 170,000 or so clones detected, about 80% appear once; the ten largest clones hold 1.5%. The material sequenced was peripheral blood. The V and J genes are TRBV27 and TRBJ1-5; 8 positions agree with TRBD1. The receptor's source is a human donor in a cohort sampled during active COVID-19. The CDR3 region is CASSSLFGQGSQPQHF. CDR3 DNA: TGTGCCAGCAGTTCCCTCTTCGGACAGGGAAGTCAGCCCCAGCATTTT.